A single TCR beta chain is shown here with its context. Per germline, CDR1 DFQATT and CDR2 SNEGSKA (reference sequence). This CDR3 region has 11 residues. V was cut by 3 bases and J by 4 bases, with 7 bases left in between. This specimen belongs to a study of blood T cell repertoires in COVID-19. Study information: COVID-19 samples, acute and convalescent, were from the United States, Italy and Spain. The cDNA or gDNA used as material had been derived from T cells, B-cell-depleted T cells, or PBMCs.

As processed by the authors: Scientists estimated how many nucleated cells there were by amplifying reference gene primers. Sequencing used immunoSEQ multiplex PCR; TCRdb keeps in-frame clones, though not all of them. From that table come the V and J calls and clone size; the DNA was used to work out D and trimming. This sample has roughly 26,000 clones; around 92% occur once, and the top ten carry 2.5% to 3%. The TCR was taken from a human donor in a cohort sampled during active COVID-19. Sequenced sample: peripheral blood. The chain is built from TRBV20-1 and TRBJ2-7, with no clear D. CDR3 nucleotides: TGCAGTGCTAGCGGCAGGTACGAGCAGTACGTC. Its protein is CSASGRYEQYV.